Below, 27 T cell receptor beta chains from the same sample are listed, as sequenced in a study of breast tumors, draining lymph nodes, adjacent tissues. TCRdb processed the multiplex PCR reads anew with MiXCR; each CDR3 protein has one entry. The sample contains about 140,000 distinct CDR3 sequences, less than 35% of which appear only once. The lymph nodes were axillary draining lymph nodes from breast cancer patients. Sequences were obtained from axillary lymph node tissue. Receptor source: a female donor with breast cancer. Some clones in this sample may be carry-over from other donors' samples.

This clonotype showed up many times. The genes are TRBV10-3 and TRBJ2-1, with D possibly being TRBD1 (6 bases). Per germline, CDR1 ENHRY and CDR2 SYGVKD. The CDR3 sequence is 18 residues long. The V and J ends lost 1 base and 3 bases respectively, with 19 bases between them. CDR3 bases: TGTGCCATCAGTGAGTGGGTGACAGGTGAAAGGTACTACAATGAGCAGTTCTTC. Amino acids: CAISEWVTGERYYNEQFF.

This clonotype was seen repeatedly, ten times or more. V and J are TRBV10-3 and TRBJ2-3, with TRBD1 matching 10 bases. V lost 0 bases, J lost 0 bases, and 3 bases stayed unmatched. The CDR3 length is 17 residues. Germline CDR1 is ENHRY and CDR2 is SYGVKD. CDR3 nucleotides: TGTGCCATCAGTGAGTCCCGGGGACAGGGGAGCACAGATACGCAGTATTTT. It encodes CAISESRGQGSTDTQYF.

The rearrangement uses TRBV3-1 and TRBJ1-5; no reliable D call. The V gene lost 0 bases and the J gene lost 0 bases, with 6 bases spanning the gap. This CDR3 is 15 amino acids long. Germline V gene data show CDR1 as LGHDT and CDR2 as YNNKEL (reference sequence). The CDR3 protein is CASSQDGYSNQPQHF. Here the CDR3 DNA reads TGTGCCAGCAGCCAAGACGGGTATAGCAATCAGCCCCAGCATTTT.

A note on this clonotype: A read error is possible here, since a much larger clone lies one base away. This rearrangement joins TRBV28 to TRBJ2-1, with D unresolved. CDR1 MDHEN and CDR2 SYDVKM come from the germline V gene. The CDR3 loop spans 14 amino acids. Deletions cut 9 bases from V and 0 bases from J, with 12 bases between. The CDR3 coding sequence is TGTGCCAGTGAACACCCGAGCTCCTACAATGAGCAGTTCTTC. Translating it yields CASEHPSSYNEQFF.

At least ten counts were recorded for this clonotype. The rearrangement uses TRBV13 and TRBJ2-1, with D perhaps TRBD1 (5 bases). Trimming took 0 bases from V and 6 from J, leaving 6 bases between them. Looked up from germline, CDR1 is PRHDT and CDR2 is FYEKMQ (reference sequence). CDR3 length equals 13 residues. The CDR3 reads CASSLGDSNEQFF. The CDR3 DNA sequence: TGTGCCAGCAGCTTAGGCGACAGCAATGAGCAGTTCTTC.

With respect to this clonotype: At one boundary the junction diverges from the germline segment, which might be a read error. The J gene is TRBJ2-1, the V gene TRBV6-5; 13 bases match TRBD2. The CDR3 sequence is 16 residues long. The germline CDR1 and CDR2 sequences are MNHEY and SVGAGI. The CDR3: CASSHSSTSGGGEQFF. Written as DNA, the CDR3 is TGTGCCAGCAGTCACTCGAGTACTAGCGGGGGGGGTGAGCAGTTCTTC.

This clonotype was seen many times. The chain combines TRBV19 with TRBJ1-5; a possible D gene is TRBD1 (5 bases). Between the trimmed V and J ends, which lost 7 bases and 9 bases, there was a span of 13 bases. Germline V gene data show CDR1 as LNHDA and CDR2 as SQIVND (reference sequence). This CDR3 is built from 12 residues. The CDR3 DNA is TGTGCCAGTAACCGCTTTGGGACGCCCCAGCATTTT. It codes for CASNRFGTPQHF.

For this clonotype: Possible read error: a much larger clone is one base away. This sequence joins TRBV5-5 and TRBJ1-5, with 7 bases matching TRBD1. Germline assignment: CDR1 SGHKS and CDR2 YYEKEE (reference sequence). This CDR3 has 13 amino acids. The V gene end was trimmed by 4 bases and the J gene end by 7 bases; junction bases not matched to a gene: 5. CDR3 loop: CASSIDRAQPQHF. The DNA of the CDR3 is TGTGCCAGCAGCATTGACAGGGCCCAGCCCCAGCATTTT.

Of note for this clonotype: This is likely a read error, given that the CDR3 carries no conserved phenylalanine or tryptophan at its end. The gene calls are TRBV12-3 or TRBV12-4 and TRBJ2-3, with TRBD2 matching 11 bases. The CDR3 contains 15 residues. This CDR3 reads CASGLGLAVTVTQYL. CDR3 in DNA: TGTGCTAGTGGTTTGGGACTAGCGGTAACAGTTACGCAGTATCTT.

As concerns this clonotype: A read error may explain this, as a much larger clone is one base away. This rearrangement joins TRBV5-8 to TRBJ1-3; D call uncertain. Looked up from germline, CDR1 is SGHTS and CDR2 is YDEGEE. The CDR3 covers 15 residues. The CDR3 DNA sequence: TGTGCCAGCAGCTTGGGAACGCTCTCTGGAGACACCATATATTTT. Its translation is CASSLGTLSGDTIYF. The full variable domain, completed using reference TRBV5-8 and TRBJ1-3, is EAGVTQSPTHLIKTRGQQATLRCSPISGHTSVYWYQQALGLGLQFLLWYDEGEERNRGNFPPRFSGRQFPNYSSELNVNALELEDSALYLCASSLGTLSGDTIYFGEGSWLTVV.

The chain carries TRBV29-1 and TRBJ1-2, with D possibly being TRBD1 (5 bases). CDR1 is SQVTM and CDR2 is ANQGSEA in the germline V gene. This CDR3 has 10 amino acids. V lost 6 bases and J lost 10, with 12 bases in between. In nucleotides, the CDR3 is TGCAGCGTCAGCAGGGTCGCCTACACCTTC. It translates to CSVSRVAYTF.

The chain is built from TRBV6-2 or TRBV6-3 and TRBJ2-3, with 14 bases matching TRBD2. CDR1 MNHEY and CDR2 SVGEGT come from the germline V gene. Losses at the gene ends were 5 bases for V and 8 bases for J; bases not matched to a gene: 9. The CDR3 extends over 16 amino acids. Here the CDR3 DNA reads TGTGCCAGCAGTACGCGGACTAGCGGGGGGACACTTACGCAGTATTTT. It specifies CASSTRTSGGTLTQYF.

This clonotype was observed many times. The chain recombines TRBV11-2 with TRBJ2-6; D is possibly TRBD1 (5 bases). Trimming removed 6 bases from V and 3 bases from J, with 12 bases in between. CDR3 length: 15 residues. Germline V CDR1 and CDR2: SGHAT, FQNNGV. DNA for the CDR3: TGTGCCAGCAGAGGTGTAGGGGTTGGGGCCAACGTCCTGACTTTC. The encoded protein is CASRGVGVGANVLTF. Full variable domain (missing parts from reference TRBV11-2 and TRBJ2-6): EAGVAQSPRYKIIEKRQSVAFWCNPISGHATLYWYQQILGQGPKLLIQFQNNGVVDDSQLPKDRFSAERLKGVDSTLKIQPAKLEDSAVYLCASRGVGVGANVLTFGAGSRLTVL.

At least ten counts were recorded for this clonotype. V and J are TRBV6-1 and TRBJ1-2; D not certain. Germline V lookup: CDR1 MNHNS, CDR2 SASEGT. The V gene lost 2 bases and the J gene lost 2 bases, with 24 bases spanning the gap. The CDR3 totals 19 residues. CDR3 amino acids: CASSEWYISRGRQNYGYTF. The DNA of the CDR3 is TGTGCCAGCAGTGAATGGTATATATCCCGCGGGCGGCAGAACTATGGCTACACCTTC.

This sequence joins TRBV3-1 and TRBJ1-1; D is possibly TRBD1 (6 bases). V was clipped by 2 bases and J by 1 base, with 14 bases between them. Germline V gene lookup returns CDR1 LGHDT and CDR2 YNNKEL (reference sequence). The CDR3 contains 16 residues. CDR3 coding DNA: TGTGCCAGCAGCCAATGGGCAGGGGCGGCGAACACTGAAGCTTTCTTT. This translates into CASSQWAGAANTEAFF.

This clonotype appeared many times. A much larger clonotype is one base distant, so this may be a read error. The rearrangement links TRBV7-2 to TRBJ1-6; 7 nucleotides align to TRBD1. This CDR3 has 14 residues. The V and J ends lost 3 bases and 10 bases, in that order; junction bases with no gene match: 6. Germline CDR1 reads SGHTA; CDR2 reads FQGNSA. The CDR3 bases are TGTGCCAGCAGCTTCAAGGCAGGGGGATCACCCCTCCACTTT. This encodes CASSFKAGGSPLHF. Supplemented by reference TRBV7-2 and TRBJ1-6, the full variable domain reads GAGVSQSPSNKVTEKGKDVELRCDPISGHTALYWYRQSLGQGLEFLIYFQGNSAPDKSGLPSDRFSAERTGGSVSTLTIQRTQQEDSAVYLCASSFKAGGSPLHFGNGTRLTVT.

This clonotype showed up many times. The gene calls are TRBV5-6 and TRBJ1-2, with a possible D match to TRBD1 (6 bases). Trimming left V 3 bases short and J 5 bases short, with 23 bases between. The germline gives CDR1 SGHDT, CDR2 YYEEEE. The CDR3 is 17 amino acids. CDR3 amino acids: CASSSAGGARDGYGYTF. The CDR3 bases are TGTGCCAGCAGCTCGGCGGGGGGGGCGCGGGACGGATATGGCTACACCTTC.

As to this clonotype: Given a much more abundant clone one base away, this may be a read error. The chain is built from TRBV7-3 and TRBJ1-2; D unresolved. Deletions cut 5 bases from V and 10 bases from J, with 20 bases between. Per germline, CDR1 SGHTA and CDR2 FQGTGA. This CDR3 region has 14 residues. The CDR3 DNA reads TGTGCCAGCAGCCTTATCCCACTGGCTCATGACTACACCTTC. Translating gives CASSLIPLAHDYTF. Together with reference TRBV7-3 and TRBJ1-2, the CDR3 gives the full variable domain: GAGVSQTPSNKVTEKGKYVELRCDPISGHTALYWYRQSLGQGPEFLIYFQGTGAADDSGLPNDRFFAVRPEGSVSTLKIQRTERGDSAVYLCASSLIPLAHDYTFGSGTRLTVV.

This chain connects TRBV5-1 to TRBJ2-1, with 9 bases matching TRBD2. Trimming cost V 0 bases and J 9 bases; bases outside gene matches: 10. The CDR3 sequence is 16 residues long. CDR1 is SGHRS, CDR2 YFSETQ, per germline. The CDR3 is CASSLEGRAGGSEQFF. For the CDR3, the DNA is TGCGCCAGCAGCTTGGAGGGGCGGGCGGGGGGGAGTGAGCAGTTCTTC.

This sequence joins TRBV6-5 and TRBJ2-6; a possible D gene is TRBD1 (6 bases). Germline V CDR1 and CDR2: MNHEY, SVGAGI. V was shortened by 5 bases and J by 0 bases, with 14 bases between the two germline ends. The CDR3 has 17 amino acids. The CDR3 DNA reads as TGTGCCAGCAGTGAGGGGGTGACGGACTCTGGGGCCAACGTCCTGACTTTC. It codes for CASSEGVTDSGANVLTF.

This clonotype came up many times. The CDR3 DNA is TGTGCCAGCAGCTTTTGCGGGGCAAGAAACAGTCACTACGAGCAGTACGTC. Protein sequence: CASSFCGARNSHYEQYV. V is TRBV7-8 and J is TRBJ2-7; D perhaps matches TRBD2 (6 bases). Germline-derived CDR1 and CDR2 are SGHVS and FQNEAQ. The CDR3 contains 17 residues. Trimming took 3 bases from V and 3 from J, leaving 21 bases between them.

This chain joins TRBV7-9 and TRBJ2-3; TRBD2 agrees at 12 bases. The CDR3 is 15 residues long. Losses at the gene ends were 5 bases for V and 5 bases for J; bases not matched to a gene: 5. Germline CDR1 reads SEHNR; CDR2 reads FQNEAQ (reference sequence). The DNA of the CDR3 is TGTGCCAGCAGCAAGACTAGCGGGAGTGGAGATACGCAGTATTTT. This gives the protein CASSKTSGSGDTQYF.

This clonotype was observed many times. The chain carries TRBV11-2 and TRBJ2-1; D unresolved. Trimming removed 9 bases at V and 2 bases at J, with 8 bases between. Per the germline V gene, CDR1 is SGHAT and CDR2 is FQNNGV. This CDR3 is built from 12 residues. CDR3 nucleotide sequence: TGTGCCAGTACCGAGGCCTACAATGAGCAGTTCTTC. Translated, it gives CASTEAYNEQFF. Based on the CDR3 plus reference TRBV11-2 and TRBJ2-1, the full variable domain is EAGVAQSPRYKIIEKRQSVAFWCNPISGHATLYWYQQILGQGPKLLIQFQNNGVVDDSQLPKDRFSAERLKGVDSTLKIQPAKLEDSAVYLCASTEAYNEQFFGPGTRLTVL.

This clonotype has at least ten counts. The chain is built from TRBV20-1 and TRBJ1-6, with 8 positions matching TRBD1. CDR1 and CDR2 (germline): DFQATT, SNEGSKA (reference sequence). After removal of 2 bases from V and 6 bases from J, the junction contained 9 bases not matched to a gene. This CDR3 is built from 16 residues. CDR3 sequence: CSARSPGTGSNSPLHF. The CDR3 region has the DNA TGCAGTGCTAGATCACCCGGGACAGGTAGTAATTCACCCCTCCACTTT.

This clonotype has only a few counts. Germline is not matched at one junction end, which may reflect a read error. The chain uses TRBV7-6 and TRBJ1-2; D is ambiguous. The CDR3 runs to 15 residues. The germline V gene has CDR1 SGHVS and CDR2 FNYEAQ. The CDR3 nucleotides are TGTGCCAGCAGCTTAGAGGCGAACCCTAACTATGGCTACCCCTTC. Amino acid sequence: CASSLEANPNYGYPF.

This clonotype showed up many times. This chain connects TRBV6-6 to TRBJ2-1; 10 nucleotides line up with TRBD1. The CDR3 is 14 residues long. Germline CDR1 and CDR2: MNHNY and SVGAGI (reference sequence). With 2 bases clipped from V and 9 bases from J, the junction kept 4 bases outside the gene matches. DNA of the CDR3: TGTGCCAGCAGTTACGCGACAGGGGGCATTGAGCAGTTCTTC. This translates into CASSYATGGIEQFF.

This clonotype came up many times. The V and J genes are TRBV24-1 and TRBJ1-2; no firm D call. The CDR3 totals 14 residues. Deletions cut 2 bases from V and 0 bases from J, with 6 bases between. Germline V gives CDR1 KGHDR, CDR2 SFDVKD. This CDR3 reads CATSDSSSNYGYTF. The CDR3 DNA sequence: TGTGCCACCAGTGATTCCTCCTCTAACTATGGCTACACCTTC.